This TCR beta chain comes out of a study of T-cell memory formation after mild COVID-19. Each CDR3 protein is one row after TCRdb ran MiXCR on the 5' RACE reads. The sample carries about 340,000 distinct CDR3 sequences, less than 20% recorded once. This clonotype was counted ten times or more. Between the trimmed V and J ends, which lost 5 bases and 3 bases, there was a span of 9 bases. CDR3 length: 13 residues. Germline values: CDR1 SGHTA, CDR2 FQGTGA. Specimen: PBMCs or a T cell subset sorted from them (not recorded which). The gene calls are TRBV7-3 and TRBJ2-3, with D possibly matching TRBD1 (5 bases). This receptor was obtained from a man aged 18 to 30 who had mild COVID-19 (a few samples of this study predate the infection). Cell type and time point are not known. Here the CDR3 DNA reads TGTGCCAGCAGCACCCAGGGAACAGATACGCAGTATTTT. Amino acids: CASSTQGTDTQYF.